The next 13 T cell receptor beta chains were all read from a single sample in a study of blood T cell repertoires in COVID-19. Sequenced by immunoSEQ multiplex PCR; TCRdb stores in-frame clones only, minus some. The profile shows about 190,000 clones, around nine tenths of them singletons. Sample: peripheral blood. The origin of the receptors is a man younger than 45 with acute or convalescent COVID-19.

V and J are TRBV7-2 and TRBJ2-5; 10 bases align to TRBD1. The CDR3 spans 14 residues. Looked up from germline, CDR1 is SGHTA and CDR2 is FQGNSA. V lost 6 bases to trimming and J lost 3 bases; unmatched junction nucleotides: 4. CDR3 coding DNA: TGTGCCAGCAGACCGACAGGGGGCGAAGAGACCCAGTACTTC. Amino acids: CASRPTGGEETQYF.

Notes on this clone: The sample carries other DNA sequences with the same CDR3. The rearrangement joins TRBV3-1 (or the pseudogene TRBV3-2) to TRBJ2-3; 9 bases agree with TRBD1. The CDR3 loop spans 15 amino acids. Germline CDR1 is LGHDT and CDR2 is YNNKEL (reference sequence). Trimming took 4 bases from V and 5 from J; bases not matched to a gene: 7. The CDR3 coding sequence is TGTGCCAGCAGCCCCAGGGACAGGGAGCGAGATACGCAGTATTTT. Protein product: CASSPRDRERDTQYF.

The V and J genes are TRBV5-1 and TRBJ2-3, with TRBD1 identical over 7 bases. The CDR3 covers 16 residues. The V and J ends lost 3 bases and 2 bases, in that order; junction bases with no gene match: 9. CDR1 SGHRS and CDR2 YFSETQ come from the germline V gene. CDR3 residues: CASSYRDSRDTDTQYF. CDR3 DNA sequence: TGCGCCAGCAGCTACAGGGACAGCCGTGACACAGATACGCAGTATTTT.

J is TRBJ1-3 and V is TRBV12-3 or TRBV12-4, with 7 bases matching TRBD1. The V segment lost 8 bases and the J segment 4 bases; nucleotides outside the gene matches: 5. CDR3 size: 13 residues. This chain's CDR3 is CASARDRGNTIYF. CDR3 nucleotides: TGTGCCAGCGCCCGGGACAGAGGAAACACCATATATTTT.

The chain has TRBV18 and TRBJ1-4; the D gene is possibly TRBD1 (5 bases). This CDR3 is built from 17 residues. The germline V gene encodes CDR1 KGHSH and CDR2 LQKENI. The V end lost 2 bases, the J end lost 1 base, and 14 bases lay between the germline ends. The CDR3 sequence: CASSPVAGIGTNEKLFF. The CDR3 DNA is TGTGCCAGCTCACCAGTTGCAGGGATAGGAACTAATGAAAAACTGTTTTTT. The full variable domain, completed using reference TRBV18 and TRBJ1-4, is NAGVMQNPRHLVRRRGQEARLRCSPMKGHSHVYWYRQLPEEGLKFMVYLQKENIIDESGMPKERFSAEFPKEGPSILRIQQVVRGDSAAYFCASSPVAGIGTNEKLFFGSGTQLSVL.

This chain links TRBV7-9 with TRBJ1-1, with TRBD1 as a possible D gene (6 bases). The CDR3 is 14 amino acids. Deletions cut 5 bases from V and 4 bases from J, with 14 bases between. CDR1 SEHNR and CDR2 FQNEAQ come from the germline V gene (reference sequence). The CDR3 DNA follows: TGTGCCAGCAGCCGGAACAGGGAAGGCACTGAAGCTTTCTTT. It specifies CASSRNREGTEAFF.

The chain combines TRBV9 with TRBJ1-1; D gene unclear. Between the trimmed V and J ends, which lost 3 bases and 3 bases, there was a span of 12 bases. This CDR3 has 14 amino acids. From germline, CDR1 is SGDLS and CDR2 YYNGEE. CDR3 amino acids: CASSAARSHTEAFF. CDR3 DNA sequence: TGTGCCAGCAGCGCCGCGAGGTCTCACACTGAAGCTTTCTTT.

The rearrangement uses TRBV28 and TRBJ1-5; D is ambiguous. The V end was cut by 7 bases, the J end by 1 base, with 11 bases between. Germline V gene sequence: CDR1 MDHEN, CDR2 SYDVKM. CDR3 length equals 14 residues. The CDR3 sequence is CASNPPRSNQPQHF. For the CDR3, the DNA is TGTGCCAGCAACCCCCCCAGGAGCAATCAGCCCCAGCATTTT. Full variable domain (remainder filled in from reference TRBV28 and TRBJ1-5): DVKVTQSSRYLVKRTGEKVFLECVQDMDHENMFWYRQDPGLGLRLIYFSYDVKMKEKGDIPEGYSVSREKKERFSLILESASTNQTSMYLCASNPPRSNQPQHFGDGTRLSIL.

The gene calls are TRBV2 and TRBJ1-4; TRBD1 aligns across 7 bases. The length of the CDR3 is 16 residues. V shed 6 bases and J 0 bases; nucleotides not matched to a gene: 7. The germline V gene encodes CDR1 SNHLY and CDR2 FYNNEI. The CDR3: CASSRQGLATNEKLFF. The DNA of the CDR3 is TGTGCCAGCAGCCGACAGGGACTCGCAACTAATGAAAAACTGTTTTTT. Drawing the rest from reference TRBV2 and TRBJ1-4, the complete variable domain is EPEVTQTPSHQVTQMGQEVILRCVPISNHLYFYWYRQILGQKVEFLVSFYNNEISEKSEIFDDQFSVERPDGSNFTLKIRSTKLEDSAMYFCASSRQGLATNEKLFFGSGTQLSVL.

J is TRBJ1-1 and V is TRBV5-1; D perhaps matches TRBD1 (6 bases). V dropped 1 base and J dropped 3 bases, with 10 bases sitting between them. Per the germline V gene, CDR1 is SGHRS and CDR2 is YFSETQ. The CDR3 extends over 14 amino acids. Written as DNA, the CDR3 is TGCGCCAGCAGCTTGAGGGACACTTACACTGAAGCTTTCTTT. Protein: CASSLRDTYTEAFF.

The chain couples TRBV19 to TRBJ1-5; a possible D gene is TRBD1 (6 bases). CDR3 size: 13 residues. V lost 4 bases and J lost 7, with 11 bases in between. CDR1 and CDR2 (germline): LNHDA, SQIVND (reference sequence). In DNA, the CDR3 is TGTGCCAGTAGTACAGGGGTAGGACAGCCCCAGCATTTT. Protein sequence: CASSTGVGQPQHF. Full variable domain (outside the CDR3, taken from reference TRBV19 and TRBJ1-5): DGGITQSPKYLFRKEGQNVTLSCEQNLNHDAMYWYRQDPGQGLRLIYYSQIVNDFQKGDIAEGYSVSREKKESFPLTVTSAQKNPTAFYLCASSTGVGQPQHFGDGTRLSIL.

In this sample, this clone turned up once. The chain combines TRBV5-1 with TRBJ2-2, with a possible D match to TRBD2 (5 bases). V lost 7 bases to trimming and J lost 5 bases, with 21 bases between them. Germline V gene sequence: CDR1 SGHRS, CDR2 YFSETQ. CDR3 length equals 16 residues. The CDR3 sequence is CASAVWRTRGTGELFF. The CDR3 DNA follows: TGCGCCAGCGCCGTTTGGAGGACTCGTGGGACCGGGGAGCTGTTTTTT.

V usage is TRBV27 and J usage is TRBJ1-5; 8 positions agree with TRBD1. Germline assignment: CDR1 MNHEY and CDR2 SMNVEV (reference sequence). Unmatched junction bases numbered 11, after V lost 5 bases and J lost 8 bases. The CDR3 has 15 residues. The CDR3 DNA follows: TGTGCCAGCAGTCAGGGGGCGGACCCTGGGGAGCCCCAGCATTTT. It specifies CASSQGADPGEPQHF.